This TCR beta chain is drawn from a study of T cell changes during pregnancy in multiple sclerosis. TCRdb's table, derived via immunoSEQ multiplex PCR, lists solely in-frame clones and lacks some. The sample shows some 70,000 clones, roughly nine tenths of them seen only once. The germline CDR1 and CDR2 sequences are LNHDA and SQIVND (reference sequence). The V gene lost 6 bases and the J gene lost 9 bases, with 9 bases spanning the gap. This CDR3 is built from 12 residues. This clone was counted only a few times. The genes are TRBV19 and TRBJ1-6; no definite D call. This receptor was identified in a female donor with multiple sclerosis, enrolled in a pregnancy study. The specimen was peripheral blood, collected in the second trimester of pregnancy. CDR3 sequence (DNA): TGTGCCAGTAGACAGAGGGTTTCACCCCTCCACTTT. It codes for CASRQRVSPLHF.